This passage covers 8 T cell receptor beta chains from one sample sequenced in a study of cytomegalovirus exposure and HLA in healthy donors. PCR was performed using 60 Vbeta and 13 Jbeta primers. TCRdb's copy holds only in-frame clones and misses some; the assay was immunoSEQ multiplex PCR. The table has about 180,000 clones, around 80% seen once. Material for sequencing was PBMCs. The receptors come from a man aged 35 to 55 in good health and CMV-seronegative.

The genes are TRBV27 and TRBJ2-7; perhaps TRBD1 as D (6 bases). Trimming took off 5 bases at V and 4 bases at J, with 15 bases between the two ends. Germline CDR1 MNHEY, CDR2 SMNVEV (reference sequence). The CDR3 extends over 14 amino acids. The CDR3 sequence is CASSPNPRGYEQYF. The CDR3 DNA follows: TGTGCCAGCAGTCCGAACCCCAGGGGTTACGAGCAGTACTTC.

The chain links TRBV5-6 to TRBJ2-3; D is perhaps TRBD1 (6 bases). Trimming removed 5 bases from V and 2 bases from J, with 15 bases in between. CDR1 is SGHDT and CDR2 is YYEEEE in the germline V gene. CDR3 size: 15 residues. The CDR3 sequence is CASRGALTATDTQYF. In DNA, the CDR3 is TGTGCCAGCAGGGGGGCGTTAACCGCCACAGATACGCAGTATTTT.

Of note for this clone: The sample contains more than one DNA sequence encoding this CDR3. This sequence joins TRBV9 and TRBJ2-5; 12 bases match TRBD2. Germline CDR1 is SGDLS and CDR2 is YYNGEE. The CDR3 covers 15 residues. V trimming: 4 bases; J trimming: 4 bases; junction bases outside the gene matches: 5. The CDR3 region has the DNA TGTGCCAGCAGCTTCCTAGCGGGGGGGAGAGAGACCCAGTACTTC. It yields the protein CASSFLAGGRETQYF.

The V and J genes are TRBV6-6 and TRBJ2-2; D is unclear. The CDR3 is 14 residues long. Trimming took 4 bases from V and 2 from J, leaving 8 bases between them. Germline-derived CDR1 and CDR2 are MNHNY and SVGAGI (reference sequence). CDR3 region: CASSWQSNTGELFF. The DNA of the CDR3 is TGTGCCAGCAGTTGGCAGTCAAACACCGGGGAGCTGTTTTTT.

The rearrangement joins TRBV6-5 to TRBJ2-4; D is perhaps TRBD1 (5 bases). Germline V gene data show CDR1 as MNHEY and CDR2 as SVGAGI. The germline V and J ends were trimmed by 5 bases and 0 bases, with 11 bases remaining between them. This CDR3 spans 15 amino acids. CDR3 bases: TGTGCCAGCAGTAGGACACAGGTAGCCAAAAACATTCAGTACTTC. Its protein is CASSRTQVAKNIQYF.

Regarding this clone: One end of the junction fails to match germline, which may point to a read error. The chain has TRBV7-9 and TRBJ1-1; D may be TRBD1 (6 bases). Germline CDR1 is SEHNR and CDR2 is FQNEAQ (reference sequence). This CDR3 is 14 amino acids long. The CDR3 loop reads CTSSLEGGNTEAFF. The CDR3 coding sequence is TGTACCAGCAGCTTAGAAGGGGGGAACACTGAAGCTTTCTTT. Full variable domain (missing parts from reference TRBV7-9 and TRBJ1-1): DTGVSQNPRHKITKRGQNVTFRCDPISEHNRLYWYRQTLGQGPEFLTYFQNEAQLEKSRLLSDRFSAERPKGSFSTLEIQRTEQGDSAMYLCTSSLEGGNTEAFFGQGTRLTVV.

The CDR3 bases are TGTGCCAGCAGCGGAGGCGGTAGCAATCAGCCCCAGCATTTT. Translation: CASSGGGSNQPQHF. The chain couples TRBV27 to TRBJ1-5, with D uncertain. The CDR3 is 14 residues long. Trimming shortened V by 6 bases and J by 0 bases, and 9 bases separated the two germline ends. Germline V lookup: CDR1 MNHEY, CDR2 SMNVEV (reference sequence).

The chain carries TRBV7-2 and TRBJ2-5; D is unclear. Germline V gene lookup returns CDR1 SGHTA and CDR2 FQGNSA. V was pared by 5 bases and J by 5 bases, with 12 bases between. The CDR3 has 13 residues. CDR3 bases: TGTGCCAGCAGCCTCCCTTTATTGGAGACCCAGTACTTC. Translating gives CASSLPLLETQYF.